Many counts were recorded for the clone carrying this T cell receptor (beta chain). The antigen is unknown. This specimen belongs to a study of breast tumors, draining lymph nodes, adjacent tissues. Study results and caveats: Tumor TCR diversity was below lymph nodes but above nontumor tissue. The data were judged consistent with most tumor T cells coming from lymph node and expanding in tumor. Luminal-like breast cancer showed significantly higher tumor–nontumor repertoire similarity than basal-like.

V shed 1 base, J shed 3 bases, and the junction held 13 bases outside the gene matches. The CDR3 runs to 18 residues. CDR1 DFQATT and CDR2 SNEGSKA come from the germline V gene (reference sequence). One entry per CDR3 protein, called by TCRdb with MiXCR from the multiplex PCR reads. The data contain 80,000 to 130,000 distinct CDR3 sequences, approximately 22% of them seen just once; the ten biggest clones take up approximately 1.2%. Axillary draining lymph nodes of breast cancer patients supplied the node samples. Sequences were obtained from axillary lymph node tissue. This sequence was found in a female donor with breast cancer. Some clones in this sample may be carry-over from other donors' samples. The chain has TRBV20-1 and TRBJ2-3; 10 bases map to TRBD1. The CDR3 DNA is TGCAGTGCTAGAGCCGCCCTTCCGGGACAGGGGAGGACAGATACGCAGTATTTT. Translating gives CSARAALPGQGRTDTQYF.